This TCR beta chain was sequenced for a study of T cell responses to AZD1222 COVID-19 vaccine. Data came from immunoSEQ multiplex PCR; TCRdb stores just in-frame clones and leaves some out. The table has 110,000 to 150,000 clones, approximately 90% seen once. The germline V gene has CDR1 MNHEY and CDR2 SVGAGI. This CDR3 has 15 residues. The trim removed 8 bases at V and 0 bases at J, leaving 9 bases unmatched. This chain connects TRBV6-5 to TRBJ2-7; TRBD1 matches at 8 bases. This sequence was found in an adult who received the AZD1222 COVID-19 vaccine. The specimen was peripheral blood, collected 28 days after the second AZD1222 dose. DNA for the CDR3: TGTGCCAGCCGGGGGACAGGCCTGGGCTCCTACGAGCAGTACTTC. Protein sequence: CASRGTGLGSYEQYF.